Below, 17 T cell receptor beta chains from the same sample are listed, as sequenced in a study of control samples from healthy donors and cancer patients. Clones were sequenced by immunoSEQ multiplex PCR, and TCRdb holds only the in-frame ones, with some missing. The data show about 160,000 clones, around 94% seen once. Sequencing used PBMCs. Every receptor here comes from a man in his sixties with colorectal cancer.

The chain is built from TRBV19 and TRBJ1-6; 7 nucleotides match TRBD1. The CDR3 consists of 15 residues. Germline loops: CDR1 LNHDA, CDR2 SQIVND (reference sequence). After removal of 7 bases from V and 2 bases from J, the junction contained 5 bases not matched to a gene. The CDR3 loop reads CASMDRQTYNSPLHF. CDR3 nucleotide sequence: TGTGCCAGTATGGACAGGCAAACCTATAATTCACCCCTCCACTTT.

The chain joins TRBV7-2 to TRBJ2-7; D is perhaps TRBD1 (7 bases). Trimming left V 5 bases short and J 3 bases short, with 17 bases between. CDR3 length: 15 amino acids. In germline, CDR1 is SGHTA, CDR2 FQGNSA. CDR3: CASSQGGTASYEQYF. The CDR3 DNA is TGTGCCAGCAGCCAGGGCGGGACAGCTAGCTACGAGCAGTACTTC.

This chain uses TRBV3-1 (or the pseudogene TRBV3-2) with TRBJ1-4, with D tentatively TRBD1 (5 bases). The CDR3 extends over 14 amino acids. The V and J ends lost 4 bases and 1 base respectively, with 7 bases between them. Germline CDR1 reads LGHDT; CDR2 reads YNNKEL (reference sequence). The chain's CDR3 is CASSRDRTNEKLFF. The CDR3 region has the DNA TGTGCCAGCAGCCGCGACAGAACTAATGAAAAACTGTTTTTT.

The CDR3 reads CASSGSGGSTDTQYF. The CDR3 DNA follows: TGTGCCAGCAGCGGCTCTGGGGGGAGCACAGATACGCAGTATTTT. The rearrangement links TRBV9 to TRBJ2-3; D is possibly TRBD2 (6 bases). The ends were cut back, 3 bases at V and 0 bases at J, with 11 bases in the middle. This CDR3 has 15 amino acids. The germline gives CDR1 SGDLS, CDR2 YYNGEE. Looking up the rest from reference TRBV9 and TRBJ2-3 gives the full variable domain: DSGVTQTPKHLITATGQRVTLRCSPRSGDLSVYWYQQSLDQGLQFLIQYYNGEERAKGNILERFSAQQFPDLHSELNLSSLELGDSALYFCASSGSGGSTDTQYFGPGTRLTVL.

V and J are TRBV15 and TRBJ1-1; D uncertain. Between the trimmed V and J ends, which lost 6 bases and 1 base, there was a span of 9 bases. The CDR3 is 13 amino acids. Germline V gene lookup returns CDR1 LNHNV and CDR2 YYDKDF (reference sequence). The CDR3, as DNA: TGTGCCACCAGTTGGGCGGAGAACACTGAAGCTTTCTTT. It yields the protein CATSWAENTEAFF.

The chain has TRBV4-3 and TRBJ1-5; D remains ambiguous. Germline V CDR1 and CDR2: LGHNA, YSLEER. Trimming pared 1 base from V and 9 bases from J, leaving 13 bases between. CDR3 length equals 14 residues. CDR3 region: CASSQVMSVSPQHF. DNA for the CDR3: TGCGCCAGCAGCCAAGTGATGTCGGTCTCGCCCCAGCATTTT.

Only one count was recorded for this clone. The V and J genes are TRBV6-6 and TRBJ1-5, with unresolved D. Deletions cut 2 bases from V and 1 base from J, with 6 bases between. Germline CDR1 and CDR2: MNHNY and SVGAGI (reference sequence). CDR3 length: 14 residues. The CDR3 coding sequence is TGTGCCAGCAGTTACCCTGGGAGCAATCAGCCCCAGCATTTT. The encoded protein is CASSYPGSNQPQHF.

The V call is TRBV18, the J call TRBJ2-7; 11 bases fit TRBD2. This CDR3 is 16 amino acids long. J was trimmed by 1 base and V by 0 bases; bases with no gene match: 2. Looked up from germline, CDR1 is KGHSH and CDR2 is LQKENI. The CDR3 sequence is CASSPPGLAGSYEQYF. For the CDR3, the DNA is TGTGCCAGCTCACCACCCGGACTAGCGGGTTCCTACGAGCAGTACTTC.

CDR3 nucleotides: TGCAGCGTTGCAGGGACTAGCGGGGCCACAGATACGCAGTATTTT. Translated, it gives CSVAGTSGATDTQYF. The chain has TRBV29-1 and TRBJ2-3, with 13 bases lining up with TRBD2. V was clipped by 4 bases and J by 2 bases; unmatched bases: 3. The CDR3 covers 15 residues. The germline CDR1 and CDR2 sequences are SQVTM and ANQGSEA.

The chain carries TRBV27 and TRBJ2-7, with D perhaps matching TRBD2 (5 bases). The germline gives CDR1 MNHEY, CDR2 SMNVEV (reference sequence). V lost 3 bases, J lost 4 bases, and 13 bases lay in between. This CDR3 is built from 14 residues. CDR3 nucleotides: TGTGCCAGCAGTTTGACCCCCGGGGATTACGAGCAGTACTTC. Protein: CASSLTPGDYEQYF.

The genes are TRBV30 and TRBJ1-6; tentatively, D is TRBD1 (6 bases). The CDR3 is 17 residues long. Between the trimmed V and J ends, which lost 2 bases and 5 bases, there was a span of 19 bases. From germline, CDR1 is GTSNPN and CDR2 SVGIG (reference sequence). This CDR3 is CAWSIAGAPDDNSPLHF. CDR3 nucleotide sequence: TGTGCCTGGAGTATTGCAGGGGCCCCGGACGATAATTCACCCCTCCACTTT.

This clone turned up a few times. The rearrangement links TRBV15 to TRBJ1-1; tentatively, D is TRBD1 (6 bases). CDR1 LNHNV and CDR2 YYDKDF come from the germline V gene (reference sequence). The CDR3 loop spans 15 amino acids. Between the trimmed V and J ends, which lost 3 bases and 0 bases, there was a span of 11 bases. CDR3 in DNA: TGTGCCACCAGCAGGGACAGCCGTTTGAACACTGAAGCTTTCTTT. Translating it yields CATSRDSRLNTEAFF.

The rearrangement links TRBV5-1 to TRBJ2-1; D not resolved. The V gene's germline CDR1 is SGHRS and CDR2 YFSETQ. The germline V and J ends were trimmed by 5 bases and 6 bases, with 12 bases remaining between them. The CDR3 extends over 13 amino acids. CDR3 sequence reads: CASRMLVSNEQFF. CDR3 nucleotide sequence: TGCGCCAGCAGAATGCTAGTCTCCAATGAGCAGTTCTTC. Drawing the rest from reference TRBV5-1 and TRBJ2-1, the complete variable domain is KAGVTQTPRYLIKTRGQQVTLSCSPISGHRSVSWYQQTPGQGLQFLFEYFSETQRNKGNFPGRFSGRQFSNSRSEMNVSTLELGDSALYLCASRMLVSNEQFFGPGTRLTVL.

In DNA form, the CDR3 reads TGTGCCAGCAGCCCGTCGGGGATGGGCTATGGCTACACCTTC. This codes for CASSPSGMGYGYTF. The chain couples TRBV11-2 to TRBJ1-2; D unresolved. CDR1 is SGHAT and CDR2 is FQNNGV in the germline V gene. The CDR3 is 14 residues long. Trimming shortened V by 5 bases and J by 4 bases, and 14 bases separated the two germline ends.

The rearrangement uses TRBV27 and TRBJ1-1; D not certain. Trimming shortened V by 5 bases and J by 1 base, and 8 bases separated the two germline ends. The CDR3 extends over 13 amino acids. In germline, CDR1 is MNHEY, CDR2 SMNVEV (reference sequence). CDR3 bases: TGTGCCAGCAGTCGCTCGGGGAACACTGAAGCTTTCTTT. Translated: CASSRSGNTEAFF.

The gene calls are TRBV2 and TRBJ1-6; possible D gene TRBD1, 6 bases. V was shortened by 8 bases and J by 3 bases, with 14 bases between the two germline ends. The CDR3 runs to 15 residues. Per the germline V gene, CDR1 is SNHLY and CDR2 is FYNNEI. CDR3 in amino acids: CASRGEGVYNSPLHF. The CDR3, as DNA: TGTGCCAGCCGAGGGGAGGGGGTCTATAATTCACCCCTCCACTTT.

The rearrangement uses TRBV28 and TRBJ2-1; no definite D call. Germline CDR1 MDHEN, CDR2 SYDVKM. Trimming removed 5 bases from V and 2 bases from J, with 13 bases in between. This CDR3 contains 15 residues. CDR3 residues: CASSRTVSTYNEQFF. In DNA form, the CDR3 reads TGTGCCAGCAGTCGGACGGTGTCAACCTACAATGAGCAGTTCTTC.